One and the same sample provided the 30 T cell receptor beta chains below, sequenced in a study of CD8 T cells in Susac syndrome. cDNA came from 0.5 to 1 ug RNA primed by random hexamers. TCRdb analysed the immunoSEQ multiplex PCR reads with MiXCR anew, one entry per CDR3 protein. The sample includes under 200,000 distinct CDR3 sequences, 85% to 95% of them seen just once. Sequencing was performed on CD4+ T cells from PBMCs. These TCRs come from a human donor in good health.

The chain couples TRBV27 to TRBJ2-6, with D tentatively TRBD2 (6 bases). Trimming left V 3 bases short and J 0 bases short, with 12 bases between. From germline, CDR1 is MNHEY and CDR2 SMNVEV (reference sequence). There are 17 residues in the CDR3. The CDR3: CASSFGGANSGANVLTF. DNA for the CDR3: TGTGCCAGCAGTTTCGGCGGGGCGAACTCTGGGGCCAACGTCCTGACTTTC.

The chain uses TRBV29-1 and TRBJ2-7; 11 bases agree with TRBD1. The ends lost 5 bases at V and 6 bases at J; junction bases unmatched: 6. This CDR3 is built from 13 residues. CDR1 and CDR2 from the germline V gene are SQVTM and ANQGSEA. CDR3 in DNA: TGCAGCGTTACGGACAGGGGGCATGGCGAGCAGTACTTC. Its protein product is CSVTDRGHGEQYF.

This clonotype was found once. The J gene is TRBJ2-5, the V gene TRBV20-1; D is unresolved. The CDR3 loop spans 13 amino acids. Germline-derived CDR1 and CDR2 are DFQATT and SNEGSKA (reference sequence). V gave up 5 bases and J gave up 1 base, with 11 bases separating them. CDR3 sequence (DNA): TGCAGTGCTGGGGATTGGTCCCAAGAGACCCAGTACTTC. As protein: CSAGDWSQETQYF.

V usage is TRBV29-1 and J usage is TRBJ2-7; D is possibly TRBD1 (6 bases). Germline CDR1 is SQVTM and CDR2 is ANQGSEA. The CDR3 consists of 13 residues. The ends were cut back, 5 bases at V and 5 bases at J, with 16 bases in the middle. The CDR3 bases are TGCAGCGTTAAACAGGGATCGGAGCACGAGCAGTACTTC. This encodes CSVKQGSEHEQYF.

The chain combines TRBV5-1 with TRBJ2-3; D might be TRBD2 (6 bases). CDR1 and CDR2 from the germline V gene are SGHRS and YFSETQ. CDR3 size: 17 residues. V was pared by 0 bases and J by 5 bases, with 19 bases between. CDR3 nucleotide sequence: TGCGCCAGCAGCTTGGTGGCCGGGACTGAGAGGGTAGATACGCAGTATTTT. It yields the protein CASSLVAGTERVDTQYF.

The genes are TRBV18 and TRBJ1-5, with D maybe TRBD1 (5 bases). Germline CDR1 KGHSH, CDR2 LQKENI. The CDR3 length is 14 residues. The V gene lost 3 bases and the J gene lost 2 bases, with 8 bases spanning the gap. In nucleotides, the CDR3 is TGTGCCAGCTCACCGCTCAGGGGCAATCAGCCCCAGCATTTT. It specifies CASSPLRGNQPQHF.

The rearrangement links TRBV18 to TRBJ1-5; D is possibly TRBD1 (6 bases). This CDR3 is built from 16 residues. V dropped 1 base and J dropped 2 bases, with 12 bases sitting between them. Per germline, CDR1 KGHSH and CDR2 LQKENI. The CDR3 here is CASSPLRGTGNQPQHF. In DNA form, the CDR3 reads TGTGCCAGCTCACCACTTAGGGGGACGGGCAATCAGCCCCAGCATTTT.

CDR3 in amino acids: CASSGVVGTEQFF. CDR3 DNA: TGTGCCAGCTCAGGCGTCGTAGGAACTGAGCAGTTCTTC. The J gene is TRBJ2-1, the V gene TRBV18; unclear D gene. CDR1 and CDR2 from the germline V gene are KGHSH and LQKENI. V dropped 5 bases and J dropped 9 bases, with 14 bases sitting between them. The CDR3 covers 13 residues.

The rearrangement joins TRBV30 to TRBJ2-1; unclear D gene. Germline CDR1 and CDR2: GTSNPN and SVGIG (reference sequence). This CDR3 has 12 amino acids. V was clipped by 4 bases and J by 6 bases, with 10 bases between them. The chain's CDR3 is CAWTPGANEQFF. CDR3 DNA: TGTGCCTGGACCCCCGGCGCCAATGAGCAGTTCTTC.

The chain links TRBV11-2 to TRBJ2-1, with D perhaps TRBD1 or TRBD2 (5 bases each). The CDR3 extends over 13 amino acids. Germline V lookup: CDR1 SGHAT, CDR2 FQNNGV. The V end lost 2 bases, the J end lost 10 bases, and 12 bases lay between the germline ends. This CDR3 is CASSLSRGAEQFF. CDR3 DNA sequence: TGTGCCAGCAGCTTAAGTCGAGGGGCGGAGCAGTTCTTC.

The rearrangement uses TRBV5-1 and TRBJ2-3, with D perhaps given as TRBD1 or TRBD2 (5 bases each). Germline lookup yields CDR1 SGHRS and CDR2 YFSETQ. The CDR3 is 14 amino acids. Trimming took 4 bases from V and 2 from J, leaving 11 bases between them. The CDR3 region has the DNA TGCGCCAGCAGCCGGGACCGACTCACAGATACGCAGTATTTT. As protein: CASSRDRLTDTQYF.

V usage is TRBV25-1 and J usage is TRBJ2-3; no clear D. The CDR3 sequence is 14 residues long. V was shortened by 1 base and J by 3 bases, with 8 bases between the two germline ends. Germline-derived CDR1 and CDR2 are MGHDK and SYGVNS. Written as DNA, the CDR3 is TGTGCCAGCAGTGAATTTGGTGAAACAGATACGCAGTATTTT. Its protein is CASSEFGETDTQYF.

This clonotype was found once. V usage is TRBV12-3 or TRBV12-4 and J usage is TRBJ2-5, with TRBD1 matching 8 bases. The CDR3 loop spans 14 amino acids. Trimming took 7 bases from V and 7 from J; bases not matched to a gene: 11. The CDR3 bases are TGTGCCAGCACCTTAGGGACAGGAGCGGCGACCCAGTACTTC. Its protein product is CASTLGTGAATQYF.

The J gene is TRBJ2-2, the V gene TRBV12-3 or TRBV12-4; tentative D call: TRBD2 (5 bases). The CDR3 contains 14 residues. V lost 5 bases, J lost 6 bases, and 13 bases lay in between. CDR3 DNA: TGTGCCAGCAGTCCACAAACGGGGTCCGGGGAGCTGTTTTTT. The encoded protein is CASSPQTGSGELFF.

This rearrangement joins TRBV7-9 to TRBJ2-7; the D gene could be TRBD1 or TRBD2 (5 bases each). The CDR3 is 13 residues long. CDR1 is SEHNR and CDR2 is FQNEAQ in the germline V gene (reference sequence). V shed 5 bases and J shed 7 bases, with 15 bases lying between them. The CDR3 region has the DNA TGTGCCAGCAGCGCTGATCCCAGGGAGGAGCAGTACGTC. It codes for CASSADPREEQYV.

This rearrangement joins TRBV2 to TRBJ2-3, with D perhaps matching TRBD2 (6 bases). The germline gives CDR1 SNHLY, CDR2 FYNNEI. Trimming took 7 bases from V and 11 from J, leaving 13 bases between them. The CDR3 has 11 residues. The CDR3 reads CASNLQGGQYF. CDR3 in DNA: TGTGCCAGCAACCTCCAGGGAGGGCAGTATTTT.

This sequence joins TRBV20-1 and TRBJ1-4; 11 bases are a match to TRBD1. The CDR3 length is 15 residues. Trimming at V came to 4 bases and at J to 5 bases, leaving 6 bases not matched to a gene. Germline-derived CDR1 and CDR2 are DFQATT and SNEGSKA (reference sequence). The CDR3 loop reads CSAIARDRGNEKLFF. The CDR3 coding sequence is TGCAGTGCTATAGCCCGGGACAGGGGGAATGAAAAACTGTTTTTT.

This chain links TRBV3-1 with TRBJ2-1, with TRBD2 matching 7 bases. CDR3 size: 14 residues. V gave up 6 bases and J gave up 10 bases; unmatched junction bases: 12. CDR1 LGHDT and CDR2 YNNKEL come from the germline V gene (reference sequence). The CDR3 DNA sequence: TGTGCCAGCAGTTTCGGACTAGAGATAGGGGAGCAGTTCTTC. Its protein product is CASSFGLEIGEQFF.

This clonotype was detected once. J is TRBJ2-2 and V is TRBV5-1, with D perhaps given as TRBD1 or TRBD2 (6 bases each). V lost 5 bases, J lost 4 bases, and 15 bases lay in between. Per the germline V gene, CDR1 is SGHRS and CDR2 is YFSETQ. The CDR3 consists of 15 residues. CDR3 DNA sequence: TGCGCCAGCAGTTTCGGGGGCGCGGGCACCGGGGAGCTGTTTTTT. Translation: CASSFGGAGTGELFF.

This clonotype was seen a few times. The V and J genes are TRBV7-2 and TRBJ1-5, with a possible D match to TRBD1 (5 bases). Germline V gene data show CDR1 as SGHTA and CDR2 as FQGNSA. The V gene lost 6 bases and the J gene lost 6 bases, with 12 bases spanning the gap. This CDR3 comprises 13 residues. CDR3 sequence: CASSLQGRQPQHF. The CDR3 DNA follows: TGTGCCAGCAGTCTCCAGGGTCGTCAGCCCCAGCATTTT.

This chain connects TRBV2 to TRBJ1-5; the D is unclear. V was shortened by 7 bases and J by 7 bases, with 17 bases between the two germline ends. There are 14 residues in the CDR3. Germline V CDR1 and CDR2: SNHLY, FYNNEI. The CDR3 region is CASTTLAKSQPQHF. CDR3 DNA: TGTGCCAGCACTACACTGGCCAAGAGCCAGCCCCAGCATTTT.

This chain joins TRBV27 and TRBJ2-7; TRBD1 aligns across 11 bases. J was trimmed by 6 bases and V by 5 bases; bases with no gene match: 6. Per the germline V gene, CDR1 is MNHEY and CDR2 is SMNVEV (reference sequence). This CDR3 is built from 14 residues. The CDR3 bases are TGTGCCAGCAGTCCAGGACAGGGGGCGGCCGAGCAGTACTTC. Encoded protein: CASSPGQGAAEQYF.

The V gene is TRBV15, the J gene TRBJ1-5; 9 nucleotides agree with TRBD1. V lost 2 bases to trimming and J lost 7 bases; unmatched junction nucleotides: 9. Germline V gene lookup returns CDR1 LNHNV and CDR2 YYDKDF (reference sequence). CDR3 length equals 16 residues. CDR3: CATSRTGTGFVQPQHF. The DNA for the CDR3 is TGTGCCACCAGCAGAACCGGGACAGGGTTTGTCCAGCCCCAGCATTTT.

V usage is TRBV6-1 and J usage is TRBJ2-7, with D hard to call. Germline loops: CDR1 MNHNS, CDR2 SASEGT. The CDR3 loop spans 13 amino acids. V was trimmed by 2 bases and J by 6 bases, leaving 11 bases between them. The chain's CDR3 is CASSESPTLEQYV. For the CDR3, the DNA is TGTGCCAGCAGTGAAAGCCCCACCCTCGAGCAGTACGTC.

The CDR3 DNA follows: TGCAGTGCAGGCGGGGGGGATCAGCCCCAGCATTTT. Its translation: CSAGGGDQPQHF. The chain couples TRBV20-1 to TRBJ1-5; D might be TRBD1 (5 bases). V lost 6 bases and J lost 5, with 11 bases in between. This CDR3 contains 12 residues. Germline CDR1 reads DFQATT; CDR2 reads SNEGSKA (reference sequence).

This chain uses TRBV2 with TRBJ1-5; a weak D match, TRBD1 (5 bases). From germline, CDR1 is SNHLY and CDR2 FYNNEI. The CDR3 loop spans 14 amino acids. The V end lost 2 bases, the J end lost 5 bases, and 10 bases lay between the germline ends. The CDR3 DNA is TGTGCCAGCAGTGAACTTGGGGGGGATCAGCCCCAGCATTTT. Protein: CASSELGGDQPQHF.

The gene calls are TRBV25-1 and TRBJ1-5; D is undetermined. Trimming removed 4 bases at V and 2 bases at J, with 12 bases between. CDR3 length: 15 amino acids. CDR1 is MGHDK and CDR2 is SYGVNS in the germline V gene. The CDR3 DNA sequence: TGTGCCAGCAGTGGGTCCGCCCGTGGCAATCAGCCCCAGCATTTT. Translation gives CASSGSARGNQPQHF.

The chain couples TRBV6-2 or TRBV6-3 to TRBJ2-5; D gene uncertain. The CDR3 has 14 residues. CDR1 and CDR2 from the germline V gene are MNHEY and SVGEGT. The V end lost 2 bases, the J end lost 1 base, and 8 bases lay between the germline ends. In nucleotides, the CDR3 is TGTGCCAGCAGTTACCGCATAGCCCAAGAGACCCAGTACTTC. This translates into CASSYRIAQETQYF.

The CDR3: CASSREGGRGFDIQYF. The CDR3 bases are TGCGCCAGCAGCCGAGAAGGGGGCAGGGGATTTGACATTCAGTACTTC. The chain links TRBV4-3 to TRBJ2-4; 7 bases line up with TRBD1. The germline gives CDR1 LGHNA, CDR2 YSLEER. V shed 4 bases and J 8 bases; nucleotides not matched to a gene: 14. The CDR3 sequence is 16 residues long.

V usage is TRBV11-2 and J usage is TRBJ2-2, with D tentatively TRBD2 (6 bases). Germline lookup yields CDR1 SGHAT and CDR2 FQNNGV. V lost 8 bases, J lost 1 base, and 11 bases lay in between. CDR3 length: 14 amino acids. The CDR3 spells CASQEGRNTGELFF. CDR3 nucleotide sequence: TGTGCCAGCCAGGAGGGGAGGAACACCGGGGAGCTGTTTTTT. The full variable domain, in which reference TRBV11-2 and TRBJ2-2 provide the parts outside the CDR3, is EAGVAQSPRYKIIEKRQSVAFWCNPISGHATLYWYQQILGQGPKLLIQFQNNGVVDDSQLPKDRFSAERLKGVDSTLKIQPAKLEDSAVYLCASQEGRNTGELFFGEGSRLTVL.